This T cell receptor (beta chain) was sequenced in a study of cytomegalovirus exposure and HLA in healthy donors. At the level of the study: Earlier findings included approximately 120 million unique TCR beta sequences obtained from about 180 million T cells. Study-wide points: Later on, a genetic analysis was performed. It linked a missense variant in DCLRE1C with V- and J-gene trimming of TCR beta.

CDR3 length: 15 amino acids. This PCR relied on a set of 60 Vbeta primers and 13 Jbeta primers. Measured with immunoSEQ multiplex PCR; TCRdb has only the in-frame clones, and not every one. The sample has about 92,000 clones, around 70% seen once. Though probably carrying unrecorded immune exposures, donors were nominally healthy at sampling. Worth noting for this clone: Its antigen is undetermined.

J is TRBJ1-1 and V is TRBV21-1; TRBD1 is the table's D call and was not checked against the DNA. TRBV21-1 is a pseudogene. This receptor was taken from a middle-aged man in good health and CMV-seronegative. Sequenced material: PBMCs. CDR3 protein: CASSKAPDRVHRAFF. The CDR3 bases are TGTGCCAGCAGCAAAGCGCCGGACAGGGTTCACCGAGCTTTCTTT.